This entry features one TCR beta chain sequence. The antigen is unknown. The data were obtained in a study of immune evolution from preneoplasia to lung adenocarcinoma. Notes on the study in general: Compared with EGFR-mutant or double wild-type lesions, KRAS-mutant nodules were more clonal. Normal lung had the highest top T cell clone frequencies. Clonality was highest in normal lung, lower in later-stage lesions apparently.

The table came from immunoSEQ multiplex PCR; TCRdb's copy has only in-frame clones and leaves some out. This table holds about 16,000 clones, approximately 86% found once. The CDR3 consists of 13 residues. CDR1 and CDR2 (germline): SQVTM, ANQGSEA. Trimming stripped 0 bases from V and 8 bases from J, with 13 bases between. The source is a person between 65 and 79 years old with invasive lung adenocarcinoma. The specimen was FFPE invasive lung adenocarcinoma tissue. The chain uses TRBV29-1 and TRBJ1-1, with D possibly TRBD1 on 6 matching bases. The CDR3 DNA follows: TGCAGCGTTGAAGATCTTATGGGGGGCGAAGCTTTCTTT. This encodes CSVEDLMGGEAFF.